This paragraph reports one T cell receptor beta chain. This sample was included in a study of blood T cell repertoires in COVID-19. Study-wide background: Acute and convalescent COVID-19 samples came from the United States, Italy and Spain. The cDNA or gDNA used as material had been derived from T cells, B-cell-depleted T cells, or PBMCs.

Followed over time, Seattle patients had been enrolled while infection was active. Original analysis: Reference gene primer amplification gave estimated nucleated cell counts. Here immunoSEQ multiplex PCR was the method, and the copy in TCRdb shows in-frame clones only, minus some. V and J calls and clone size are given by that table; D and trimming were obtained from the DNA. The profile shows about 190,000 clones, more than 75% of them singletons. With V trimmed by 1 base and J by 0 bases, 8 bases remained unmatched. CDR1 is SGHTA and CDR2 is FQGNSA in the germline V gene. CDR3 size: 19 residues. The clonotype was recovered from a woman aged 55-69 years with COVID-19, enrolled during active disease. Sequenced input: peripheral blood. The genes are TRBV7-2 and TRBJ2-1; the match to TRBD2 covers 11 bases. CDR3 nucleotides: TGTGCCAGCAGCTTAGTCACTAGCGGGGGTGGCCCCTCCTACAATGAGCAGTTCTTC. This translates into CASSLVTSGGGPSYNEQFF.